This T cell receptor (beta chain) was obtained from a study of T cell changes during pregnancy in multiple sclerosis. A few counts support this clone. From germline, CDR1 is SGHDT and CDR2 YYEEEE. The length of the CDR3 is 13 residues. Trimming left V 2 bases short and J 0 bases short, with 3 bases between. The protocol was immunoSEQ multiplex PCR, while the TCRdb copy is restricted to in-frame clones and leaves out a portion. The sample includes fewer than 50,000 clones, around 94% of them seen just once. The sample here was CD4+ T cells from peripheral blood mononuclear cells, taken in the second trimester of pregnancy. The chain recombines TRBV5-6 with TRBJ1-3, with unresolved D. The clonotype was recovered from a female donor in good health, enrolled as a control in a pregnancy study. The CDR3 loop is CASSFISGNTIYF. CDR3 nucleotide sequence: TGTGCCAGCAGCTTTATCTCTGGAAACACCATATATTTT.